This T cell receptor beta chain was captured by sequencing in a study of T cell repertoires in cytomegalovirus infection (dated by TCRdb to between 2018 and 2021). Broadly, across the study: Because public TCR beta signatures pointed to carriage of CMV infection together with the matching HLA type, the HLA type of each donor mattered for the analysis.

Worth noting for this clonotype: The specificity of this receptor is unknown. No clone much larger than this one lies a single base away; base qualities are absent.

Including the terminal cysteine and phenylalanine, the CDR3 comprises 16 residues. Of the read, only the CDR3 DNA is kept; its 48 bases are in frame from base 1. Trimming leaves V shorter by 7 bases and J shorter by 4 bases, with the junction holding 7 bases beyond the gene matches. Reading the germline V gene gives CDR1 SGHTA and CDR2 FQGNSA. The paper as a whole reports these results and caveats: In the ex vivo response, HLA-C-restricted CMV-specific TCR beta clonotypes were dominant, and in two of eight donors the single most frequent clonotype came from this HLA-C-restricted group. In both this cohort and an independent roughly 350-donor cohort, the cumulative frequency of public TCR beta family members distinguished carriers of CMV infection plus the relevant HLA type.

Sequencing was carried out with an Illumina HiSeq 1500. In-frame beta chains were kept once TCRdb had trimmed the public reads at Q25 with fastp and called clones with MiXCR. CDR3 protein sequences are deduplicated, and each keeps its most common genes and DNA. This sample comprises about 260,000 distinct CDR3 sequences, approximately 10% of them detected only once. The top ten constitute roughly 16% of the sample. Sequences were obtained from PBMCs. The source is a human donor in good health (CMV status not recorded). Some clones in this sample may be carry-over from other donors' samples. This chain joins TRBV7-2 to TRBJ2-2, and 12 junction bases match TRBD2. The DNA reads TGTGCCAGCACCAAACTAGCGGGGGGCCCCACCGGGGAGCTGTTTTTT. It translates as CASTKLAGGPTGELFF.